The next 17 T cell receptor beta chains were all read from a single sample in a study of OX40 agonist ivuxolimab in advanced cancers. Clones were read by immunoSEQ multiplex PCR, and TCRdb kept only the in-frame ones, dropping some. The table records approximately 46,000 clones, roughly 80% of them present only once. The sequences come from CD4+ or CD8+ T cells sorted from blood, collected in a trial of the OX40 agonist ivuxolimab. These receptors were taken from an adult with an advanced solid tumor such as melanoma, head and neck, liver or kidney cancer.

The V call is TRBV6-6, the J call TRBJ1-2, with D perhaps matching TRBD1 (5 bases). Trimming shortened V by 9 bases and J by 5 bases, and 19 bases separated the two germline ends. This CDR3 comprises 14 residues. Per the germline V gene, CDR1 is MNHNY and CDR2 is SVGAGI (reference sequence). As DNA, the CDR3 is TGTGCCAGTTGCCCAGGGATGCGACATTATGGCTACACCTTC. This translates into CASCPGMRHYGYTF.

In this sample, this clone turned up once. This chain links TRBV19 with TRBJ2-5, with D perhaps being TRBD1 or TRBD2 (5 bases each). The CDR3 consists of 15 residues. Germline CDR1 LNHDA, CDR2 SQIVND (reference sequence). V lost 3 bases and J 5 bases, leaving 16 bases between the germline ends. The chain's CDR3 is CASSIGGGVRETQYF. CDR3 bases: TGTGCCAGTAGTATCGGTGGGGGAGTGAGGGAGACCCAGTACTTC.

This clone occurred once. The chain carries TRBV6-1 and TRBJ1-2; unclear D gene. V lost 7 bases and J 1 base, leaving 16 bases between the germline ends. CDR1 and CDR2 (germline): MNHNS, SASEGT. The CDR3 runs 15 residues. The CDR3 sequence is CASIRQALNNYGYTF. The CDR3 DNA reads TGTGCCAGCATAAGGCAGGCGTTAAATAACTATGGCTACACCTTC.

This chain joins TRBV18 and TRBJ1-1, with TRBD1 as a possible D gene (6 bases). V lost 0 bases and J 2 bases, leaving 10 bases between the germline ends. This CDR3 has 15 amino acids. Germline V gene lookup returns CDR1 KGHSH and CDR2 LQKENI. The CDR3 loop is CASSPPNRANTEAFF. DNA for the CDR3: TGTGCCAGCTCACCACCGAACAGGGCCAACACTGAAGCTTTCTTT. Full variable domain (rest looked up from reference TRBV18 and TRBJ1-1): NAGVMQNPRHLVRRRGQEARLRCSPMKGHSHVYWYRQLPEEGLKFMVYLQKENIIDESGMPKERFSAEFPKEGPSILRIQQVVRGDSAAYFCASSPPNRANTEAFFGQGTRLTVV.

The chain uses TRBV18 and TRBJ1-5; 7 bases line up with TRBD1. The CDR3 loop spans 16 amino acids. The V and J ends lost 1 base and 4 bases, in that order; junction bases with no gene match: 7. CDR1 and CDR2 (germline): KGHSH, LQKENI. CDR3 nucleotides: TGTGCCAGCTCACCACAGGGGGCGCAGTTAAATCAGCCCCAGCATTTT. Protein product: CASSPQGAQLNQPQHF.

This rearrangement joins TRBV30 to TRBJ2-5; 12 bases are a match to TRBD1. J lost 5 bases, V lost 3 bases, and 10 bases had no gene match. Germline CDR1 GTSNPN, CDR2 SVGIG (reference sequence). The CDR3 loop spans 16 amino acids. The chain's CDR3 is CAWSLRPGQGAETQYF. In DNA form, the CDR3 reads TGTGCCTGGAGCCTACGACCGGGACAGGGGGCCGAGACCCAGTACTTC.

V gene TRBV7-8 combines with J gene TRBJ2-1, with D perhaps given as TRBD1 or TRBD2 (7 bases each). The V gene's germline CDR1 is SGHVS and CDR2 FQNEAQ. V lost 1 base and J lost 4, with 14 bases in between. This CDR3 comprises 16 residues. For the CDR3, the DNA is TGTGCCAGCAGCTTAGACGGCAGGGGGGGGTACAATGAGCAGTTCTTC. It specifies CASSLDGRGGYNEQFF.

V is TRBV6-1 and J is TRBJ2-3, with a tentative D call TRBD1 (6 bases). This CDR3 is 14 amino acids long. V lost 7 bases and J 2 bases, leaving 13 bases between the germline ends. CDR1 and CDR2 from the germline V gene are MNHNS and SASEGT. The CDR3 DNA sequence: TGTGCCAGCAACCTACAGGGATACACAGATACGCAGTATTTT. It translates to CASNLQGYTDTQYF.

V usage is TRBV7-9 and J usage is TRBJ2-5, with 7 bases aligning to TRBD2. Per germline, CDR1 SEHNR and CDR2 FQNEAQ (reference sequence). The CDR3 totals 15 residues. The V and J ends lost 1 base and 5 bases, in that order; junction bases with no gene match: 7. CDR3 sequence reads: CASSLGGRASETQYF. Here the CDR3 DNA reads TGTGCCAGCAGCTTAGGGGGGAGGGCCAGTGAGACCCAGTACTTC. Drawing the rest from reference TRBV7-9 and TRBJ2-5, the complete variable domain is DTGVSQNPRHKITKRGQNVTFRCDPISEHNRLYWYRQTLGQGPEFLTYFQNEAQLEKSRLLSDRFSAERPKGSFSTLEIQRTEQGDSAMYLCASSLGGRASETQYFGPGTRLLVL.

This clone has only one observation. The chain links TRBV29-1 to TRBJ1-3; no clear D. In germline, CDR1 is SQVTM, CDR2 ANQGSEA. The V gene lost 3 bases and the J gene lost 2 bases, with 11 bases spanning the gap. The CDR3 length is 14 residues. CDR3 nucleotides: TGCAGCGTTGAGGTGGGTCAGACTGGAAACACCATATATTTT. As protein: CSVEVGQTGNTIYF.

The V call is TRBV2, the J call TRBJ1-4; D not certain. The V and J ends lost 8 bases and 3 bases respectively, with 13 bases between them. Germline CDR1 is SNHLY and CDR2 is FYNNEI. The CDR3 spans 14 residues. In DNA, the CDR3 is TGTGCCAGCGTCCGAGGTGGGGCTAATGAAAAACTGTTTTTT. It yields the protein CASVRGGANEKLFF.

V is TRBV6-5 and J is TRBJ1-6, with D unclear. Per germline, CDR1 MNHEY and CDR2 SVGAGI. The CDR3 extends over 13 amino acids. V gave up 6 bases and J gave up 7 bases, with 10 bases separating them. CDR3 residues: CASSNMRNSPLHF. DNA for the CDR3: TGTGCCAGCAGCAATATGAGGAATTCACCCCTCCACTTT.

The V and J genes are TRBV5-1 and TRBJ2-5; 8 bases align to TRBD1. The CDR3 length is 15 residues. The ends lost 5 bases at V and 3 bases at J; junction bases unmatched: 9. Germline-derived CDR1 and CDR2 are SGHRS and YFSETQ. The CDR3 nucleotides read TGCGCCAGCAGTTTACAGGGGGACCCTAAAGAGACCCAGTACTTC. This sequence encodes CASSLQGDPKETQYF. Complete variable domain (other parts from reference TRBV5-1 and TRBJ2-5): KAGVTQTPRYLIKTRGQQVTLSCSPISGHRSVSWYQQTPGQGLQFLFEYFSETQRNKGNFPGRFSGRQFSNSRSEMNVSTLELGDSALYLCASSLQGDPKETQYFGPGTRLLVL.

The chain recombines TRBV6-5 with TRBJ2-5; unclear D gene. The CDR3 is made up of 11 amino acids. From germline, CDR1 is MNHEY and CDR2 SVGAGI. Trimming removed 6 bases at V and 6 bases at J, with 8 bases between. CDR3 sequence (DNA): TGTGCCAGCAGCTTCGGGCAGACCCAGTACTTC. Translated: CASSFGQTQYF.

This clone is a singleton in its sample. The gene calls are TRBV5-1 and TRBJ1-4; D gene uncertain. V was cut by 4 bases and J by 3 bases, with 19 bases left in between. The CDR3 sequence is 17 residues long. Germline assignment: CDR1 SGHRS and CDR2 YFSETQ. CDR3: CASSPKAAALANEKLFF. CDR3 in DNA: TGCGCCAGCAGCCCCAAAGCGGCGGCCCTCGCTAATGAAAAACTGTTTTTT.

The chain is built from TRBV15 and TRBJ2-2; 8 bases are a match to TRBD1. This CDR3 is built from 15 residues. The V and J ends lost 3 bases and 3 bases, in that order; junction bases with no gene match: 3. Germline lookup yields CDR1 LNHNV and CDR2 YYDKDF (reference sequence). CDR3: CATSREDRDTGELFF. CDR3 nucleotide sequence: TGTGCCACCAGCAGGGAGGACAGGGACACCGGGGAGCTGTTTTTT.

This clone came up a few times. The chain has TRBV29-1 and TRBJ2-2; D tentatively fits TRBD1 or TRBD2 (7 bases each). This CDR3 spans 15 amino acids. Per germline, CDR1 SQVTM and CDR2 ANQGSEA. V lost 3 bases to trimming and J lost 7 bases, with 18 bases between them. CDR3 bases: TGCAGCGTTGATAGCAGGGGGGGTGAGATCGGGGAGCTGTTTTTT. This sequence encodes CSVDSRGGEIGELFF.